A selection of T cell receptor beta chains follows, all from one sample in a study of blood T cell repertoires in COVID-19. This table comes from immunoSEQ multiplex PCR, and its TCRdb copy is limited to in-frame clones, with some not included. The profile covers about 360,000 clones, with around 90% appearing a single time and around 2.1% taken by the ten largest. The sequenced sample was PBMCs or T cells enriched from blood (not recorded which). The receptor set was obtained from a woman aged 40 to 50 with acute COVID-19. CDR3s include the opening cysteine and the closing phenylalanine or tryptophan. Fields, in order: J gene, V gene, CDR3 protein.

>TRBJ1-5|TRBV10-2
CASSHGLSNQPQHF
>TRBJ2-1|TRBV7-6
CASSPLAGGPGEQFF
>TRBJ2-3|TRBV3-1/TRBV3-2
CASSQDIVRSGDTQYF
>TRBJ2-2|TRBV2
CASSGPPGTGGNTGELFF
>TRBJ1-4|TRBV6-5
CASSYRTGNEKLFF
>TRBJ1-5|TRBV19
CASSILERDQPQHF
>TRBJ2-6|TRBV5-4
CASSRTGAGANVLTF
>TRBJ1-5|TRBV5-6
CASSLSEGARVLQPQHF
>TRBJ2-7|TRBV5-1
CASSLTGTAVEQYF
>TRBJ1-3|TRBV6-2/TRBV6-3
CASSWGQSVGGNTIYF
>TRBJ2-3|TRBV4-1
CASHSLVSTDTQYF
>TRBJ1-6|TRBV11-2
CASSLVGAASPLHF
>TRBJ1-2|TRBV5-1
CASTSGQGYYGYTF
>TRBJ2-7|TRBV7-9
CASSNTGGEQYF
>TRBJ1-1|TRBV12-5
CASGLVRDIGKAFF
>TRBJ2-7|TRBV4-1
CASSQDPGQGSYEQYF
>TRBJ1-2|TRBV11-2
CASSGAFVGYTF
>TRBJ2-1|TRBV10-1
CASSGRRAGGSYNEQFF
>TRBJ2-5|TRBV4-2
CASSRWGGETQYF
>TRBJ2-5|TRBV4-1
CASSDGGRYQETQYF
>TRBJ1-2|TRBV7-6
CASSLQQGNGYTF
>TRBJ1-3|TRBV2
CASSEARALTGSGGNTIYF
>TRBJ2-1|TRBV7-9
CASSLLGSGVMSEQFF
>TRBJ1-1|TRBV5-8
CASIATRRAFF
>TRBJ1-4|TRBV2
CASIEQGRNEKLFF
>TRBJ1-6|TRBV9
CASSVAPGTGVSPLHF
>TRBJ2-3|TRBV5-6
CASRYSSGSTDTQYF
>TRBJ2-2|TRBV4-1
CASSLEENTGELFF
>TRBJ1-3|TRBV9
CASSVGGGPGNTIYF